These 25 T cell receptor beta chains share one sample of origin, sequenced in a study of blood T cell repertoires in COVID-19. Assay used: immunoSEQ multiplex PCR; TCRdb lists only in-frame clones, some missing. Of nearly 55,000 clones listed, around 78% are singletons. Material: peripheral blood. These receptors all stem from a human donor with active or convalescent COVID-19. The donor label of this sample is uncertain.

This clone was observed a handful of times. The chain recombines TRBV5-6 with TRBJ2-1; 7 bases are shared with TRBD2. V dropped 6 bases and J dropped 15; count of bases not matched to a gene: 24. This CDR3 region has 16 residues. CDR1 is SGHDT and CDR2 is YYEEEE in the germline V gene. Here the CDR3 reads CASTPLRTSVPPNPFF. CDR3 coding DNA: TGTGCCAGCACCCCCCTGAGGACTAGTGTTCCCCCCAATCCGTTCTTC.

The genes are TRBV11-2 and TRBJ2-5, with D possibly matching TRBD2 (5 bases). The V gene's germline CDR1 is SGHAT and CDR2 FQNNGV. The germline V and J ends were trimmed by 4 bases and 2 bases, with 23 bases remaining between them. This CDR3 comprises 18 residues. CDR3 sequence: CASSYRGRSAGAQETQYF. The CDR3 coding sequence is TGTGCCAGCAGCTACCGGGGTAGGAGTGCGGGTGCTCAAGAGACCCAGTACTTC.

The chain is built from TRBV7-2 and TRBJ1-5, with D possibly being TRBD1 (6 bases). Germline-derived CDR1 and CDR2 are SGHTA and FQGNSA. The CDR3 covers 15 residues. V lost 1 base and J 0 bases, leaving 7 bases between the germline ends. CDR3 in amino acids: CASSLGQASNQPQHF. DNA of the CDR3: TGTGCCAGCAGCTTAGGACAGGCTAGCAATCAGCCCCAGCATTTT.

This sequence joins TRBV30 and TRBJ1-6; no reliable D call. V gave up 4 bases and J gave up 4 bases, with 17 bases separating them. CDR3 length: 16 residues. Germline V gives CDR1 GTSNPN, CDR2 SVGIG (reference sequence). DNA of the CDR3: TGTGCCTGGATACTTAAGCCGGGAGCTTATAATTCACCCCTCCACTTT. The encoded protein is CAWILKPGAYNSPLHF.

The J gene is TRBJ2-7, the V gene TRBV19; 7 bases fit TRBD2. V trimming: 5 bases; J trimming: 5 bases; junction bases outside the gene matches: 12. The CDR3 covers 15 residues. Per the germline V gene, CDR1 is LNHDA and CDR2 is SQIVND (reference sequence). The CDR3 protein is CASSPLRGGPHEQYF. In nucleotides, the CDR3 is TGTGCCAGTAGTCCCCTTAGGGGAGGGCCCCACGAGCAGTACTTC.

This chain connects TRBV21-1 to TRBJ1-4; the table's D call TRBD1 went unverified against the DNA. TRBV21-1 is classified as a pseudogene. The CDR3 runs to 15 residues. The CDR3 bases are TGTGCCAGCAGCATCCCTGGCCAGTCTAATGAAAAACTGTTTTTT. Translated: CASSIPGQSNEKLFF.

This clone was picked up one time. This chain uses TRBV9 with TRBJ2-3; 7 bases fit TRBD1. V lost 4 bases, J lost 1 base, and 3 bases stayed unmatched. The CDR3 loop spans 14 amino acids. From germline, CDR1 is SGDLS and CDR2 YYNGEE. The CDR3 loop is CASSLGQGTDTQYF. CDR3 in DNA: TGTGCCAGCAGCCTCGGACAGGGCACAGATACGCAGTATTTT. Based on the CDR3 plus reference TRBV9 and TRBJ2-3, the full variable domain is DSGVTQTPKHLITATGQRVTLRCSPRSGDLSVYWYQQSLDQGLQFLIQYYNGEERAKGNILERFSAQQFPDLHSELNLSSLELGDSALYFCASSLGQGTDTQYFGPGTRLTVL.

CDR3 sequence: CASSRNFGTDTQYF. The CDR3 DNA reads TGTGCCAGCAGCCGCAACTTCGGCACAGATACGCAGTATTTT. V gene TRBV14 combines with J gene TRBJ2-3; D remains unclear. The V and J ends lost 4 bases and 1 base respectively, with 9 bases between them. Germline V gene data show CDR1 as SGHDN and CDR2 as FVKESK. This CDR3 has 14 amino acids.

The chain employs TRBV3-1 (or the pseudogene TRBV3-2) and TRBJ2-3, with TRBD2 as a possible D gene (5 bases). V lost 4 bases and J 1 base, leaving 12 bases between the germline ends. In germline, CDR1 is LGHDT, CDR2 YNNKEL (reference sequence). This CDR3 contains 15 residues. In nucleotides, the CDR3 is TGTGCCAGCAGCCCCACCGGGGTGGGCACAGATACGCAGTATTTT. It specifies CASSPTGVGTDTQYF.

The V call is TRBV2, the J call TRBJ1-3; D is possibly TRBD1 (5 bases). There are 16 residues in the CDR3. The ends were cut back, 1 base at V and 0 bases at J, with 10 bases in the middle. From germline, CDR1 is SNHLY and CDR2 FYNNEI. The CDR3 DNA sequence: TGTGCCAGCAGTGAAGGGGGGAGGAACTCTGGAAACACCATATATTTT. It yields the protein CASSEGGRNSGNTIYF.

This clone occurred a few times. The V call is TRBV9, the J call TRBJ1-1; tentative D call: TRBD1 (6 bases). Germline V gene data show CDR1 as SGDLS and CDR2 as YYNGEE. V shed 1 base and J shed 3 bases, with 10 bases lying between them. This CDR3 has 14 residues. CDR3 nucleotide sequence: TGTGCCAGCAGCGTACAGGGGAGGGACACTGAAGCTTTCTTT. The encoded protein is CASSVQGRDTEAFF.

This clone was detected only a few times. This chain links TRBV7-8 with TRBJ1-3; a possible D gene is TRBD1 (5 bases). CDR1 is SGHVS, CDR2 FQNEAQ, per germline. Trimming removed 2 bases at V and 2 bases at J, with 7 bases between. The CDR3 runs 14 residues. The CDR3 here is CASSLWGPGNTIYF. The CDR3 DNA sequence: TGTGCCAGCAGCTTATGGGGCCCTGGAAACACCATATATTTT.

This chain links TRBV12-3 or TRBV12-4 with TRBJ2-7; D gene ambiguous. Trimming took 8 bases from V and 2 from J, leaving 10 bases between them. The CDR3 is made up of 12 amino acids. The CDR3 nucleotides are TGTGCCAGCGCGGAGAGACCCTACGAGCAGTACTTC. The encoded protein is CASAERPYEQYF.

The chain employs TRBV5-8 and TRBJ2-3; 7 nucleotides agree with TRBD1. CDR1 and CDR2 from the germline V gene are SGHTS and YDEGEE. V lost 1 base and J lost 4; bases outside the gene matches: 0. CDR3 length: 13 residues. CDR3 region: CASSLTGADTQYF. CDR3 DNA: TGTGCCAGCAGCTTGACAGGGGCAGATACGCAGTATTTT. Full variable domain (remainder filled in from reference TRBV5-8 and TRBJ2-3): EAGVTQSPTHLIKTRGQQATLRCSPISGHTSVYWYQQALGLGLQFLLWYDEGEERNRGNFPPRFSGRQFPNYSSELNVNALELEDSALYLCASSLTGADTQYFGPGTRLTVL.

The rearrangement links TRBV28 to TRBJ1-6, with D tentatively TRBD1 (6 bases). The CDR3 is made up of 18 amino acids. CDR1 is MDHEN and CDR2 is SYDVKM in the germline V gene. The V gene lost 3 bases and the J gene lost 0 bases, with 15 bases spanning the gap. CDR3 in DNA: TGTGCCAGCAGTTTTTTGTCGCAGGGGAGCTCCTATAATTCACCCCTCCACTTT. It codes for CASSFLSQGSSYNSPLHF.

The chain has TRBV15 and TRBJ1-4; 12 bases align to TRBD1. Trimming at V came to 0 bases and at J to 6 bases, leaving 2 bases not matched to a gene. Germline values: CDR1 LNHNV, CDR2 YYDKDF (reference sequence). The CDR3 has 16 amino acids. The CDR3 loop reads CATSREGTGGYEKLFF. The CDR3 bases are TGTGCCACCAGCAGAGAGGGGACAGGGGGCTATGAAAAACTGTTTTTT.

This chain connects TRBV3-1 (or the pseudogene TRBV3-2) to TRBJ1-2, with D hard to call. Germline lookup yields CDR1 LGHDT and CDR2 YNNKEL (reference sequence). This CDR3 contains 16 residues. V lost 0 bases, J lost 8 bases, and 19 bases lay in between. The CDR3 DNA is TGTGCCAGCAGCCAAGATAGTGTATGGGGAGAATCCGGCTACACCTTC. This codes for CASSQDSVWGESGYTF.

To note about this clone: Other DNA variants within this sample encode the same CDR3. This chain uses TRBV9 with TRBJ2-1; 11 positions match TRBD2. V dropped 3 bases and J dropped 6; count of bases not matched to a gene: 5. CDR1 and CDR2 (germline): SGDLS, YYNGEE. CDR3 size: 15 residues. The CDR3, as DNA: TGTGCCAGCAGCGGCGGACTAGCGGGCATCAATGAGCAGTTCTTC. This sequence encodes CASSGGLAGINEQFF.

The rearrangement links TRBV29-1 to TRBJ2-7; no definite D call. CDR1 and CDR2 from the germline V gene are SQVTM and ANQGSEA. The germline V and J ends were trimmed by 7 bases and 0 bases, with 19 bases remaining between them. The CDR3 contains 15 residues. In DNA, the CDR3 is TGCAGCGCCGATGGCGGTGACTTGGGCTCCTACGAGCAGTACTTC. It yields the protein CSADGGDLGSYEQYF.

The DNA of the CDR3 is TGTGCCAGCAGAGACGACAGAGGACCAGATACGCAGTATTTT. Protein: CASRDDRGPDTQYF. The chain employs TRBV7-3 and TRBJ2-3; TRBD1 is a possible D gene (5 bases). The CDR3 length is 14 residues. Trimming left V 6 bases short and J 4 bases short, with 14 bases between. The germline V gene encodes CDR1 SGHTA and CDR2 FQGTGA.

V usage is TRBV10-3 and J usage is TRBJ1-5; D remains ambiguous. The CDR3 has 11 residues. Germline values: CDR1 ENHRY, CDR2 SYGVKD. The V and J ends lost 8 bases and 4 bases respectively, with 6 bases between them. In DNA, the CDR3 is TGTGCCATCCTAGAGAATCAGCCCCAGCATTTT. The encoded protein is CAILENQPQHF.

This clone was seen a few times. This chain connects TRBV12-3 or TRBV12-4 to TRBJ2-7, with 8 bases lining up with TRBD1. The CDR3 consists of 12 residues. The trim removed 8 bases at V and 4 bases at J, leaving 4 bases unmatched. The CDR3 sequence is CASSGGRYEQYF. CDR3 DNA: TGTGCCAGCTCAGGGGGCCGGTACGAGCAGTACTTC.

V gene TRBV12-3 or TRBV12-4 combines with J gene TRBJ1-3; no clear D. V was shortened by 7 bases and J by 0 bases, with 4 bases between the two germline ends. This CDR3 is built from 12 residues. The CDR3 nucleotides read TGTGCCAGCAAACTCTCTGGAAACACCATATATTTT. Amino acid sequence: CASKLSGNTIYF.

V is TRBV3-1 (or the pseudogene TRBV3-2) and J is TRBJ2-7; TRBD2 aligns across 13 bases. The CDR3 has 15 amino acids. V shed 5 bases and J 4 bases; nucleotides not matched to a gene: 5. From germline, CDR1 is LGHDT and CDR2 YNNKEL (reference sequence). This chain's CDR3 is CASSEGTSGIYEQYF. CDR3 DNA: TGTGCCAGCAGCGAAGGGACTAGCGGGATTTACGAGCAGTACTTC.

This rearrangement joins TRBV11-3 to TRBJ1-2; weak D call: TRBD1 (6 bases). Per germline, CDR1 SGHNT and CDR2 YENEEA. Trimming left V 1 base short and J 2 bases short, with 8 bases between. The CDR3 runs 14 residues. The DNA of the CDR3 is TGTGCCAGCAGCTTAGCCAGGGGAAACTATGGCTACACCTTC. This sequence encodes CASSLARGNYGYTF. Full variable domain (outside the CDR3, taken from reference TRBV11-3 and TRBJ1-2): EAGVVQSPRYKIIEKKQPVAFWCNPISGHNTLYWYLQNLGQGPELLIRYENEEAVDDSQLPKDRFSAERLKGVDSTLKIQPAELGDSAVYLCASSLARGNYGYTFGSGTRLTVV.